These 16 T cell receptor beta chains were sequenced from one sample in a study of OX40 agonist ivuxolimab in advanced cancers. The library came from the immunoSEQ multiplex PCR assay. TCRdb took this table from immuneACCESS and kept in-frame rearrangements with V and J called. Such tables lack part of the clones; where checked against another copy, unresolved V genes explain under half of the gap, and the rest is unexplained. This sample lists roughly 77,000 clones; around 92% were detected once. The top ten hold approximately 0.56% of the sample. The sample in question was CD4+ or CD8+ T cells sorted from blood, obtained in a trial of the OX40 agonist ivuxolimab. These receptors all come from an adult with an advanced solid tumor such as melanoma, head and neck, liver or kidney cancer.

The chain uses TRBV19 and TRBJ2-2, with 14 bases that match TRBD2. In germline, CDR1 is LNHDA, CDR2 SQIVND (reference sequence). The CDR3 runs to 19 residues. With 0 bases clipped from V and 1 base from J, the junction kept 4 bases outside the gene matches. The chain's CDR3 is CASSIEGLAGVMNTGELFF. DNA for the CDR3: TGTGCCAGTAGTATAGAGGGACTAGCGGGAGTAATGAACACCGGGGAGCTGTTTTTT.

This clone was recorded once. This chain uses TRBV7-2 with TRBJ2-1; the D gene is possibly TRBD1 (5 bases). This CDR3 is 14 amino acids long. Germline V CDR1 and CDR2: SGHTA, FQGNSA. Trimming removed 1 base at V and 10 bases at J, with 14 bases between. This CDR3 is CASSLGHSGFEQFF. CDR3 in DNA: TGTGCCAGCAGCTTAGGTCACTCAGGGTTCGAGCAGTTCTTC. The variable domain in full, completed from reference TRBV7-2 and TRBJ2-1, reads GAGVSQSPSNKVTEKGKDVELRCDPISGHTALYWYRQSLGQGLEFLIYFQGNSAPDKSGLPSDRFSAERTGGSVSTLTIQRTQQEDSAVYLCASSLGHSGFEQFFGPGTRLTVL.

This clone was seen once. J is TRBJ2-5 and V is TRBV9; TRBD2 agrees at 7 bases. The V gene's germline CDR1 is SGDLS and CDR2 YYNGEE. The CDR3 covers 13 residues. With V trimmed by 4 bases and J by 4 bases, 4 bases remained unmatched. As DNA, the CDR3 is TGTGCCAGCAGCTTTAGCGGGCGAGAGACCCAGTACTTC. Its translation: CASSFSGRETQYF.

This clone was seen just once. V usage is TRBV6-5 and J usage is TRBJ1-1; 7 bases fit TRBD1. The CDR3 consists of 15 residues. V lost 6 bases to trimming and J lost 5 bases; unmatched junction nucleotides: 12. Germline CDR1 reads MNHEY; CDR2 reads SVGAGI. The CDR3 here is CASRGRRQGETEAFF. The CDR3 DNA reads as TGTGCCAGCAGGGGTCGGCGACAGGGAGAAACTGAAGCTTTCTTT.

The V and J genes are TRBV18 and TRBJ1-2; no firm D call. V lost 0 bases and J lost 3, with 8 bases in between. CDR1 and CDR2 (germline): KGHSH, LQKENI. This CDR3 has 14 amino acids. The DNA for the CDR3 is TGTGCCAGCTCACCACCGCTAGCCGACTATGGCTACACCTTC. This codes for CASSPPLADYGYTF.

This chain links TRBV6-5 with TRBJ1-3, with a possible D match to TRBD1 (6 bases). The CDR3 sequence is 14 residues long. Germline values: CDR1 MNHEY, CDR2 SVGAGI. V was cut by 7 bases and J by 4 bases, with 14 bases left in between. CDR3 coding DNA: TGTGCCAGCACCGGACAGTACGGAGGAAACACCATATATTTT. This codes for CASTGQYGGNTIYF.

The CDR3 sequence: CASSETLFGDSGELFF. The CDR3 nucleotides are TGTGCCAGCAGTGAAACCTTGTTTGGAGATAGCGGGGAGCTGTTTTTT. The chain employs TRBV6-1 and TRBJ2-2; no definite D call. Between the trimmed V and J ends, which lost 2 bases and 7 bases, there was a span of 17 bases. CDR3 length equals 16 residues. Germline V CDR1 and CDR2: MNHNS, SASEGT.

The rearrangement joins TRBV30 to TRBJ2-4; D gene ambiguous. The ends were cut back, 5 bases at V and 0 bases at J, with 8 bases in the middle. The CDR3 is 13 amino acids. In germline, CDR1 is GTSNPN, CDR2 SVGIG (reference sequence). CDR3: CAWGAKAKNIQYF. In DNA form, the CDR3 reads TGTGCCTGGGGTGCAAAAGCCAAAAACATTCAGTACTTC.

This CDR3 reads CASFKRQGMTYEQYF. CDR3 sequence (DNA): TGTGCCAGCTTTAAACGACAGGGTATGACCTACGAGCAGTACTTC. This chain uses TRBV6-6 with TRBJ2-7; 7 bases agree with TRBD1. Germline V lookup: CDR1 MNHNY, CDR2 SVGAGI (reference sequence). V lost 8 bases and J lost 2; bases outside the gene matches: 12. This CDR3 is built from 15 residues.

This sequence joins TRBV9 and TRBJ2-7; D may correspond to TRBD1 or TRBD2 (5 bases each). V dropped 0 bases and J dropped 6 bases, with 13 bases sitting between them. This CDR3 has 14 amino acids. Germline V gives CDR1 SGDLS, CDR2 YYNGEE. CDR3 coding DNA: TGTGCCAGCAGCGTAGGGGGCAGGGAGACCGAGCAGTACTTC. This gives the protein CASSVGGRETEQYF.

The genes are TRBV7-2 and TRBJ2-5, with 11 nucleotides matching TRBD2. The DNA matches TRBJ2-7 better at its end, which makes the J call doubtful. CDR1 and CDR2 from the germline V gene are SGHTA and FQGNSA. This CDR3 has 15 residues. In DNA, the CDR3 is TGTGCCAGCAGCTTCAGACTAGCGGGACCCTACGAGCAGTACTTC. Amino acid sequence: CASSFRLAGPYEQYF.

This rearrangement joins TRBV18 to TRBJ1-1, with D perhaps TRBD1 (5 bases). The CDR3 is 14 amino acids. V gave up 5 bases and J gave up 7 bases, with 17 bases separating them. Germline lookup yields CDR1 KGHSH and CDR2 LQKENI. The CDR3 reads CASSSVRDAGEAFF. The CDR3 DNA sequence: TGTGCCAGCTCATCTGTCCGGGACGCAGGTGAAGCTTTCTTT.

This CDR3 reads CASSQDRYEQFF. The DNA of the CDR3 is TGTGCCAGCAGCCAAGATAGATATGAGCAGTTCTTC. The chain employs TRBV14 and TRBJ2-1; D is uncertain. This CDR3 contains 12 residues. V dropped 0 bases and J dropped 8 bases, with 5 bases sitting between them. Germline V gene sequence: CDR1 SGHDN, CDR2 FVKESK. Together with reference TRBV14 and TRBJ2-1, the CDR3 gives the full variable domain: EAGVTQFPSHSVIEKGQTVTLRCDPISGHDNLYWYRRVMGKEIKFLLHFVKESKQDESGMPNNRFLAERTGGTYSTLKVQPAELEDSGVYFCASSQDRYEQFFGPGTRLTVL.

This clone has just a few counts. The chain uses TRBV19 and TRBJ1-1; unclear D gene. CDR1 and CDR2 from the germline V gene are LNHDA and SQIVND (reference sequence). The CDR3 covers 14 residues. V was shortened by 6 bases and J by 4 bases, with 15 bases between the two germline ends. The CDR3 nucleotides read TGTGCCAGTAGGCCGCGGAGAGGGAGCACTGAAGCTTTCTTT. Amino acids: CASRPRRGSTEAFF. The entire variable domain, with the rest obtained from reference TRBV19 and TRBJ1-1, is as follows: DGGITQSPKYLFRKEGQNVTLSCEQNLNHDAMYWYRQDPGQGLRLIYYSQIVNDFQKGDIAEGYSVSREKKESFPLTVTSAQKNPTAFYLCASRPRRGSTEAFFGQGTRLTVV.

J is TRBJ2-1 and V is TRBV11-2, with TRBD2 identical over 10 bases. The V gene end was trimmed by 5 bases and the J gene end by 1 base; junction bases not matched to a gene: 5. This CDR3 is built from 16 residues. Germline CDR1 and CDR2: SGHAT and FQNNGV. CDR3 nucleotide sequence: TGTGCCAGCAGCCCTTTTAGCGGGAGGTCCTACAATGAGCAGTTCTTC. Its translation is CASSPFSGRSYNEQFF.

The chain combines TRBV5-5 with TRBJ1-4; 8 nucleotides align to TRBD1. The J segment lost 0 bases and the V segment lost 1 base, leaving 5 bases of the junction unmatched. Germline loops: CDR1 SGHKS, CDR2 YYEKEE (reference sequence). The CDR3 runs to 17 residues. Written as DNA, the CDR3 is TGTGCCAGCAGCTTGACAGGGGGATCCGCAACTAATGAAAAACTGTTTTTT. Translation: CASSLTGGSATNEKLFF. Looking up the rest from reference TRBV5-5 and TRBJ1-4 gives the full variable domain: DAGVTQSPTHLIKTRGQQVTLRCSPISGHKSVSWYQQVLGQGPQFIFQYYEKEERGRGNFPDRFSARQFPNYSSELNVNALLLGDSALYLCASSLTGGSATNEKLFFGSGTQLSVL.